The next 12 T cell receptor beta chains were all read from a single sample in a study of T cells in Graves' hyperthyroidism and ophthalmopathy. Regions amplified from RNA transcripts were the TCR beta CDR3 regions. Researchers ran a first-round RT-PCR on the TCR CDR3 using the HTBI primer set. TCRdb re-derived calls from the multiplex PCR reads in MiXCR, one entry per CDR3 protein. The table lists almost 600,000 distinct CDR3 sequences, approximately 44% of them singletons. The sample was peripheral blood or thyroid tissue (not recorded which). Receptors originate from a woman under 30 with Graves' hyperthyroidism.

In its sample, this clonotype was seen many times. The chain joins TRBV6-6 to TRBJ1-5; no firm D call. Germline V gene data show CDR1 as MNHNY and CDR2 as SVGAGI (reference sequence). Trimming took off 8 bases at V and 3 bases at J, with 14 bases between the two ends. This CDR3 is 14 amino acids long. CDR3 amino acids: CASSRRGNNQPQHF. CDR3 nucleotide sequence: TGTGCCAGCTCTAGACGCGGGAACAATCAGCCCCAGCATTTT.

In regard to this clonotype: A read error may be the cause here, since a much bigger clone is one base away. This sequence joins TRBV12-3 or TRBV12-4 and TRBJ2-5; 7 bases fit TRBD1. Trimming at V came to 7 bases and at J to 9 bases, leaving 11 bases not matched to a gene. This CDR3 has 13 residues. This CDR3 reads CASNPDRRQAQYF. Here the CDR3 DNA reads TGTGCCAGCAACCCGGACAGGAGACAGGCCCAGTACTTC.

This chain links TRBV10-3 with TRBJ1-2, with 7 bases identical to TRBD1. The CDR3 length is 15 residues. Trimming removed 7 bases from V and 1 base from J; junction bases left unmatched: 9. Germline loops: CDR1 ENHRY, CDR2 SYGVKD. This chain's CDR3 is CAIKDTGTDNYGYTF. The CDR3 DNA sequence: TGTGCCATCAAGGACACCGGGACAGATAACTATGGCTACACCTTC.

This rearrangement joins TRBV9 to TRBJ1-1; D gene unclear. The CDR3 consists of 14 residues. In germline, CDR1 is SGDLS, CDR2 YYNGEE. The V and J ends lost 0 bases and 11 bases respectively, with 17 bases between them. The CDR3 DNA is TGTGCCAGCAGCGTAGGAGCAGATGGGGATAGGGCTTTCTTT. The encoded protein is CASSVGADGDRAFF.

This clonotype was counted many times. The V gene is TRBV20-1, the J gene TRBJ1-1; tentatively, D is TRBD1 (6 bases). CDR3 size: 16 residues. Germline V lookup: CDR1 DFQATT, CDR2 SNEGSKA (reference sequence). The V gene lost 4 bases and the J gene lost 4 bases, with 22 bases spanning the gap. CDR3 loop: CSAIAISRGDGTEAFF. Here the CDR3 DNA reads TGCAGTGCTATCGCCATAAGCAGGGGCGACGGCACTGAAGCTTTCTTT.

V gene TRBV7-2 combines with J gene TRBJ2-5; a weak D match, TRBD2 (5 bases). V was shortened by 3 bases and J by 9 bases, with 17 bases between the two germline ends. Germline V gene sequence: CDR1 SGHTA, CDR2 FQGNSA. The CDR3 consists of 14 residues. DNA of the CDR3: TGTGCCAGCAGCTTTGGGGTCCAACTAGGTTCCCAGTACTTC. Amino acid sequence: CASSFGVQLGSQYF.

The gene calls are TRBV11-2 and TRBJ1-1, with 9 bases identical to TRBD1. V shed 5 bases, J shed 1 base, and the junction held 8 bases outside the gene matches. The CDR3 covers 16 residues. Germline V gives CDR1 SGHAT, CDR2 FQNNGV. The CDR3 here is CASSSGQGPENTEAFF. CDR3 bases: TGTGCCAGCAGCAGCGGACAGGGGCCTGAGAACACTGAAGCTTTCTTT.

Notes on this clonotype: The missing conserved phenylalanine or tryptophan at the end of this CDR3 makes a read error likely. No DNA is shown, since the ends of the CDR3 on it are uncertain; the CDR3 is the one TCRdb lists. The rearrangement links TRBV6-6 to TRBJ1-3. The CDR3 region is 9 residues in length, termini included. Germline loops: CDR1 MNHNY, CDR2 SVGAGI (reference sequence). CDR3 in amino acids: CASSYRGLA.

As for this clonotype: This may arise from a read error, as a much more abundant clone is one base away. The rearrangement uses TRBV9 and TRBJ2-7; D not certain. Germline V CDR1 and CDR2: SGDLS, YYNGEE. The CDR3 is made up of 14 amino acids. The CDR3 DNA sequence: TGCGCCAGCAGCCAAGCCTCCCCTAACTACGAGCAGTACTTC. Translated, it gives CASSQASPNYEQYF.

This clonotype has just a few counts. V usage is TRBV25-1 and J usage is TRBJ2-7; D possibly corresponds to TRBD1 (8 bases). The CDR3 extends over 15 amino acids. Trimming took off 6 bases at V and 3 bases at J, with 18 bases between the two ends. Germline CDR1 reads MGHDK; CDR2 reads SYGVNS. The CDR3 sequence: CASSLNRGGVYEQYF. DNA of the CDR3: TGTGCCAGCAGCCTAAACAGGGGGGGGGTCTACGAGCAGTACTTC.

This clonotype appeared many times. The chain carries TRBV14 and TRBJ2-6; D gene unclear. V was trimmed by 0 bases and J by 0 bases, leaving 6 bases between them. This CDR3 spans 16 amino acids. Germline V gene lookup returns CDR1 SGHDN and CDR2 FVKESK. The CDR3 DNA reads as TGTGCCAGCAGCCAAGATACCGGCTCTGGGGCCAACGTCCTGACTTTC. It specifies CASSQDTGSGANVLTF.

The chain couples TRBV6-5 to TRBJ2-7, with 7 bases identical to TRBD2. Trimming removed 0 bases from V and 2 bases from J; junction bases left unmatched: 4. This CDR3 comprises 15 residues. Per the germline V gene, CDR1 is MNHEY and CDR2 is SVGAGI. The CDR3 DNA follows: TGTGCCAGCAGTTACTCAGGCGGGAGAGCCTACGAGCAGTACTTC. Translated, it gives CASSYSGGRAYEQYF.